Following are 23 T cell receptor beta chains from one sample sequenced in a study of T cells in localized non-small cell lung cancer. Sequenced by immunoSEQ multiplex PCR; TCRdb stores in-frame clones only, minus some. Here the sample spans 100,000 to 150,000 clones, 89% being singletons. The specimen comprised peripheral blood, sampled before any cancer treatment. These TCRs come from a female donor at least 60 years old with stage I lung adenocarcinoma.

This clone was detected only a few times. The J gene is TRBJ2-7, the V gene TRBV30, with 7 bases matching TRBD2. Per germline, CDR1 GTSNPN and CDR2 SVGIG (reference sequence). V was clipped by 4 bases and J by 0 bases; unmatched bases: 6. This CDR3 spans 14 amino acids. CDR3 amino acids: CAWMGSGVSYEQYF. CDR3 nucleotides: TGTGCCTGGATGGGGAGCGGGGTCTCCTACGAGCAGTACTTC.

The V call is TRBV15, the J call TRBJ2-5; TRBD1 matches 11 bases. The trim removed 5 bases at V and 4 bases at J, leaving 9 bases unmatched. There are 16 residues in the CDR3. Germline V gives CDR1 LNHNV, CDR2 YYDKDF (reference sequence). This chain's CDR3 is CATSRAGGQGGETQYF. CDR3 in DNA: TGTGCCACCAGCCGCGCCGGGGGACAGGGGGGAGAGACCCAGTACTTC.

V is TRBV7-3 and J is TRBJ2-1; 7 bases are shared with TRBD2. V trimming: 3 bases; J trimming: 5 bases; junction bases outside the gene matches: 10. The CDR3 consists of 16 residues. The germline gives CDR1 SGHTA, CDR2 FQGTGA. The CDR3 coding sequence is TGTGCCAGCAGCTTTTTAAGGCGGGAGCGGCACAATGAGCAGTTCTTC. Protein: CASSFLRRERHNEQFF.

The gene calls are TRBV28 and TRBJ2-2; 13 positions agree with TRBD2. The junction had 3 bases not matched to a gene; V was cut back by 6 bases and J by 5 bases. The CDR3 runs 15 residues. Germline CDR1 and CDR2: MDHEN and SYDVKM. As DNA, the CDR3 is TGTGCCAGCAGGGGGACTAGCGGGAAGACCGGGGAGCTGTTTTTT. Its protein product is CASRGTSGKTGELFF.

The rearrangement uses TRBV28 and TRBJ1-2; D unclear. The CDR3 is made up of 16 amino acids. V dropped 1 base and J dropped 5 bases, with 17 bases sitting between them. The V gene's germline CDR1 is MDHEN and CDR2 SYDVKM. This chain's CDR3 is CASSLSKMQASYGYTF. CDR3 sequence (DNA): TGTGCCAGCAGTTTATCCAAAATGCAGGCGAGTTATGGCTACACCTTC.

The chain uses TRBV10-1 and TRBJ2-3; D assignment may be TRBD1 or TRBD2 (5 bases each). Trimming removed 10 bases from V and 3 bases from J, with 17 bases in between. CDR3 size: 14 residues. Per the germline V gene, CDR1 is WNHNN and CDR2 is SYGVQD (reference sequence). The CDR3 coding sequence is TGCGCCACCGGGGCCGGAGGTTCAACAGATACGCAGTATTTT. Translating it yields CATGAGGSTDTQYF.

The chain uses TRBV7-9 and TRBJ1-1; possibly TRBD1 for D (6 bases). V lost 1 base to trimming and J lost 3 bases, with 12 bases between them. CDR3 size: 15 residues. Germline V lookup: CDR1 SEHNR, CDR2 FQNEAQ (reference sequence). The CDR3 loop is CASSLGRGEDTEAFF. The CDR3 DNA sequence: TGTGCCAGCAGCTTAGGCAGGGGTGAGGACACTGAAGCTTTCTTT.

This chain connects TRBV19 to TRBJ2-7; 7 bases agree with TRBD1. This CDR3 is built from 13 residues. Looked up from germline, CDR1 is LNHDA and CDR2 is SQIVND (reference sequence). With 4 bases clipped from V and 4 bases from J, the junction kept 4 bases outside the gene matches. CDR3 DNA sequence: TGTGCCAGTAGTAGACAGGGAATATACGAGCAGTACTTC. Residues: CASSRQGIYEQYF.

This clone was found once. The chain recombines TRBV10-1 with TRBJ1-3; D uncertain. Trimming pared 6 bases from V and 8 bases from J, leaving 8 bases between. The germline CDR1 and CDR2 sequences are WNHNN and SYGVQD (reference sequence). This CDR3 has 11 residues. The CDR3 sequence: CASSQADTIYF. The CDR3 DNA reads TGCGCCAGCAGCCAGGCTGACACCATATATTTT.

This clone was seen more than once but under ten times. The chain is built from TRBV19 and TRBJ2-2; 8 bases are shared with TRBD2. With 7 bases clipped from V and 9 bases from J, the junction kept 10 bases outside the gene matches. The CDR3 spans 14 residues. Germline lookup yields CDR1 LNHDA and CDR2 SQIVND (reference sequence). The CDR3 region has the DNA TGTGCCAGTAAGGTCAGCGGGAGAGGGAGGGAGCTGTTTTTT. It codes for CASKVSGRGRELFF.

The chain couples TRBV5-3 to TRBJ2-7, with 12 bases identical to TRBD2. TRBV5-3 is recorded as an ORF, its role being uncertain. The CDR3 is made up of 18 amino acids. Unmatched junction bases numbered 11, after V lost 0 bases and J lost 4 bases. CDR3 in DNA: TGTGCCAGAAGCTTGGCCTCAATACTAGCGGGAGGAGGGTACGAGCAGTACTTC. Translating gives CARSLASILAGGGYEQYF.

This chain joins TRBV14 and TRBJ2-7; 7 nucleotides align to TRBD2. V was clipped by 7 bases and J by 6 bases; unmatched bases: 9. This CDR3 has 13 residues. CDR1 and CDR2 (germline): SGHDN, FVKESK. In nucleotides, the CDR3 is TGTGCCAGCAACCTGGGGGGGGTAGGCGAGCAGTACTTC. Translation gives CASNLGGVGEQYF.

The gene calls are TRBV21-1 and TRBJ2-7; the D call of TRBD2 is as the table states it, not checked on the DNA. TRBV21-1 has pseudogene status. CDR3 size: 16 residues. CDR3 sequence: CASSSKKPGILNEQYF. The CDR3 DNA follows: TGTGCCAGCAGTTCTAAAAAGCCCGGGATACTGAACGAGCAGTACTTC.

This chain links TRBV19 with TRBJ2-1; tentatively, D is TRBD2 (6 bases). The CDR3 has 13 amino acids. Germline V lookup: CDR1 LNHDA, CDR2 SQIVND (reference sequence). V gave up 3 bases and J gave up 6 bases, with 9 bases separating them. The CDR3 loop reads CASSIGRGNEQFF. DNA of the CDR3: TGTGCCAGTAGTATTGGGCGGGGCAATGAGCAGTTCTTC.

V gene TRBV15 combines with J gene TRBJ2-3, with 7 nucleotides matching TRBD2. Trimming cost V 1 base and J 2 bases; bases outside gene matches: 6. This CDR3 is built from 16 residues. Germline V CDR1 and CDR2: LNHNV, YYDKDF (reference sequence). CDR3 bases: TGTGCCACCAGCAGAGGGGGGGGATATTCCACAGATACGCAGTATTTT. It yields the protein CATSRGGGYSTDTQYF.

J is TRBJ2-3 and V is TRBV7-9; 11 nucleotides align to TRBD2. The V and J ends lost 4 bases and 4 bases, in that order; junction bases with no gene match: 7. Germline loops: CDR1 SEHNR, CDR2 FQNEAQ (reference sequence). This CDR3 has 16 amino acids. CDR3: CASSYETSGTSDTQYF. CDR3 nucleotide sequence: TGTGCCAGCAGCTATGAGACTAGCGGGACCTCAGATACGCAGTATTTT.

The chain employs TRBV18 and TRBJ2-2; the match to TRBD2 covers 7 bases. V was clipped by 6 bases and J by 3 bases; unmatched bases: 4. Germline values: CDR1 KGHSH, CDR2 LQKENI. The CDR3 totals 14 residues. The CDR3 nucleotides are TGTGCCAGCTCCCCGCTAGCGGACACCGGGGAGCTGTTTTTT. The encoded protein is CASSPLADTGELFF.

The rearrangement joins TRBV2 to TRBJ1-5; 8 positions match TRBD1. Unmatched junction bases numbered 12, after V lost 7 bases and J lost 7 bases. The CDR3 length is 15 residues. Per the germline V gene, CDR1 is SNHLY and CDR2 is FYNNEI. The CDR3 DNA reads TGTGCCAGCATATTCGACAGGGGAAGAGGCCAGCCCCAGCATTTT. Protein sequence: CASIFDRGRGQPQHF. Together with reference TRBV2 and TRBJ1-5, the CDR3 gives the full variable domain: EPEVTQTPSHQVTQMGQEVILRCVPISNHLYFYWYRQILGQKVEFLVSFYNNEISEKSEIFDDQFSVERPDGSNFTLKIRSTKLEDSAMYFCASIFDRGRGQPQHFGDGTRLSIL.

V is TRBV7-2 and J is TRBJ1-2; TRBD1 matches at 8 bases. CDR1 and CDR2 from the germline V gene are SGHTA and FQGNSA. The ends lost 2 bases at V and 6 bases at J; junction bases unmatched: 5. CDR3 length: 14 residues. CDR3 in amino acids: CASSLQGAINGYTF. Written as DNA, the CDR3 is TGTGCCAGCAGCTTACAGGGGGCAATTAATGGCTACACCTTC.

The rearrangement links TRBV27 to TRBJ2-7; D possibly uses TRBD1 or TRBD2 (5 bases each). The V and J ends lost 3 bases and 2 bases respectively, with 8 bases between them. Germline V lookup: CDR1 MNHEY, CDR2 SMNVEV (reference sequence). The CDR3 covers 13 residues. CDR3 in amino acids: CASSLGVTYEQYF. The DNA of the CDR3 is TGTGCCAGCAGTTTGGGGGTTACCTACGAGCAGTACTTC.

The chain is built from TRBV5-1 and TRBJ1-2; no firm D call. The V and J ends lost 0 bases and 7 bases respectively, with 7 bases between them. Germline-derived CDR1 and CDR2 are SGHRS and YFSETQ. The CDR3 runs to 12 residues. CDR3 bases: TGCGCCAGCAGCTTGGAAGGTGGTGGCTACACCTTC. Translated, it gives CASSLEGGGYTF.

V and J are TRBV7-9 and TRBJ2-7, with TRBD2 matching 7 bases. After removal of 11 bases from V and 4 bases from J, the junction contained 11 bases not matched to a gene. Germline CDR1 and CDR2: SEHNR and FQNEAQ (reference sequence). CDR3 size: 13 residues. This CDR3 reads CAGGGTGTYEQYF. The CDR3 DNA is TGTGCCGGGGGGGGGACCGGCACATACGAGCAGTACTTC.

The chain uses TRBV28 and TRBJ2-3; 9 positions match TRBD2. With 5 bases clipped from V and 2 bases from J, the junction kept 11 bases outside the gene matches. CDR1 is MDHEN, CDR2 SYDVKM, per germline. CDR3 length: 17 amino acids. The DNA of the CDR3 is TGTGCCAGCAGTCTAACAAGAGCGGGAGGCCCCACAGATACGCAGTATTTT. Its protein product is CASSLTRAGGPTDTQYF.